What follows are 30 T cell receptor beta chains derived from one specimen sequenced in a study of regulatory T cells in long-lasting Graves disease. Building the TCR beta libraries relied on iRepertoire HTBI primers, and CDR3 regions underwent Arm-PCR. MiXCR, run by TCRdb on the multiplex PCR reads, gives a single entry per CDR3 protein. The repertoire holds about 310,000 distinct CDR3 sequences, around a fifth seen once, with approximately 53% in the top ten. The time point: persistent/refractory GD, antithyroid drugs over 5 years with positive TRAb. Extracted PBMC RNA gave rise to the TCR library. The sample was peripheral blood mononuclear cells (PBMCs), taken when the disease was refractory, from a patient treated with antithyroid drugs. Every receptor here comes from a female donor with Graves disease.

The chain joins TRBV4-1 to TRBJ2-5; no reliable D call. Trimming left V 0 bases short and J 5 bases short, with 13 bases between. This CDR3 has 15 amino acids. From germline, CDR1 is MGHRA and CDR2 YSYEKL. The CDR3 bases are TGCGCCAGCAGCCAAGATAAGTGGAGTGGGGAGACCCAGTACTTC. It encodes CASSQDKWSGETQYF.

In its sample, this clonotype was seen many times. The rearrangement links TRBV20-1 to TRBJ1-1; 9 nucleotides agree with TRBD1. V gave up 6 bases and J gave up 2 bases; unmatched junction bases: 4. The CDR3 runs to 13 residues. Germline V gene lookup returns CDR1 DFQATT and CDR2 SNEGSKA (reference sequence). The CDR3 bases are TGCAGTGCGGAGGGACAGGGCAACACTGAAGCTTTCTTT. Translating it yields CSAEGQGNTEAFF.

The chain recombines TRBV11-1 with TRBJ2-6; 11 bases are a match to TRBD2. V lost 7 bases and J lost 1; bases outside the gene matches: 9. Germline CDR1 and CDR2: SGHAT and FQDESV (reference sequence). This CDR3 is 18 amino acids long. The CDR3 reads CASTTGLAVTSGANVLTF. The CDR3 bases are TGTGCCAGCACCACGGGACTAGCGGTTACATCTGGGGCCAACGTCCTGACTTTC.

In its sample, this clonotype was seen many times. This chain connects TRBV6-1 to TRBJ2-7, with 7 bases aligning to TRBD1. This CDR3 is built from 14 residues. CDR1 MNHNS and CDR2 SASEGT come from the germline V gene. After removal of 3 bases from V and 1 base from J, the junction contained 3 bases not matched to a gene. Written as DNA, the CDR3 is TGTGCCAGCAGTGAGCCGGGACAGTCCTACGAGCAGTACTTC. Its protein product is CASSEPGQSYEQYF.

V gene TRBV20-1 combines with J gene TRBJ2-4, with TRBD2 matching over 8 bases. Trimming removed 5 bases from V and 3 bases from J; junction bases left unmatched: 21. The CDR3 contains 19 residues. In germline, CDR1 is DFQATT, CDR2 SNEGSKA (reference sequence). CDR3 in amino acids: CSAGSWTSAWRGDKNIQYF. Written as DNA, the CDR3 is TGCAGTGCTGGAAGTTGGACCTCAGCGTGGCGGGGGGACAAAAACATTCAGTACTTC.

There are many counts of this clonotype. The V and J genes are TRBV20-1 and TRBJ1-4; 8 nucleotides align to TRBD1. The CDR3 covers 14 residues. Germline assignment: CDR1 DFQATT and CDR2 SNEGSKA (reference sequence). V lost 6 bases and J lost 8; bases outside the gene matches: 11. Here the CDR3 reads CSAQSYRGNEKLFF. CDR3 coding DNA: TGCAGTGCACAGTCCTACAGGGGGAACGAAAAACTGTTTTTT.

This chain joins TRBV25-1 and TRBJ2-7, with D tentatively TRBD2 (6 bases). CDR1 and CDR2 (germline): MGHDK, SYGVNS. This CDR3 has 14 residues. V was pared by 7 bases and J by 7 bases, with 20 bases between. DNA of the CDR3: TGTGCCAGCACTGGCCGGGACTCCCTGAGAGAGCAGTACTTC. Translating gives CASTGRDSLREQYF.

Concerning this clonotype: A much larger clone sits a single nucleotide away, making a read error possible. The chain employs TRBV2 and TRBJ2-7; 7 nucleotides agree with TRBD1. The germline V gene has CDR1 SNHLY and CDR2 FYNNEI. This CDR3 spans 13 amino acids. CDR3 nucleotide sequence: TGTGCCAGCAACGGGGACAGTTCCTACGAGCAGCACTTC. Encoded protein: CASNGDSSYEQHF.

This clonotype has more than one count but fewer than ten. The CDR3 bases are TGTGCCAGCATCCCTCTACGGCAGGGAAGAGAGACCCAGTACTTC. Its protein is CASIPLRQGRETQYF. The genes are TRBV28 and TRBJ2-5; tentatively, D is TRBD1 (5 bases). CDR1 MDHEN and CDR2 SYDVKM come from the germline V gene. V lost 7 bases, J lost 4 bases, and 19 bases lay in between. The CDR3 has 15 amino acids.

This clonotype was counted between two and nine times. The chain has TRBV20-1 and TRBJ1-2; the D is unclear. V gave up 3 bases and J gave up 4 bases, with 9 bases separating them. Germline CDR1 reads DFQATT; CDR2 reads SNEGSKA (reference sequence). The CDR3 has 12 amino acids. The CDR3 loop is CSARAGSYGYTF. The DNA of the CDR3 is TGCAGTGCTAGGGCGGGTTCCTATGGCTACACCTTC.

V is TRBV7-9 and J is TRBJ2-7, with D perhaps matching TRBD1 or TRBD2 (6 bases each). The CDR3 length is 14 residues. Trimming shortened V by 5 bases and J by 5 bases, and 16 bases separated the two germline ends. Germline V gene sequence: CDR1 SEHNR, CDR2 FQNEAQ (reference sequence). CDR3 protein: CASSPTAGGHEQYF. The CDR3 DNA is TGTGCCAGCAGCCCTACCGCTGGGGGGCACGAGCAGTACTTC. The whole variable domain, filled in from reference TRBV7-9 and TRBJ2-7, reads DTGVSQNPRHKITKRGQNVTFRCDPISEHNRLYWYRQTLGQGPEFLTYFQNEAQLEKSRLLSDRFSAERPKGSFSTLEIQRTEQGDSAMYLCASSPTAGGHEQYFGPGTRLTVT.

The rearrangement links TRBV7-2 to TRBJ1-6; the D gene is possibly TRBD1 (5 bases). This CDR3 spans 17 amino acids. V was shortened by 4 bases and J by 0 bases, with 13 bases between the two germline ends. The germline CDR1 and CDR2 sequences are SGHTA and FQGNSA. The DNA of the CDR3 is TGTGCCAGCAGCTCTGGGACGACGAGCTCCTATAATTCACCCCTCCACTTT. Its translation is CASSSGTTSSYNSPLHF.

The chain has TRBV12-3 or TRBV12-4 and TRBJ2-1, with TRBD2 identical over 14 bases. CDR3 length equals 15 residues. Unmatched junction bases numbered 2, after V lost 4 bases and J lost 6 bases. The CDR3 loop is CASSSGLAGVNEQFF. CDR3 nucleotide sequence: TGTGCCAGCAGTTCGGGACTAGCGGGAGTCAATGAGCAGTTCTTC.

This clonotype has ten or more counts. The gene calls are TRBV28 and TRBJ2-2; D gene uncertain. This CDR3 region has 13 residues. Germline V CDR1 and CDR2: MDHEN, SYDVKM. V lost 8 bases and J 7 bases, leaving 14 bases between the germline ends. CDR3 bases: TGTGCCAGCCTAAGGGTTTTGGGCGGGGAGCTGTTTTTT. Translation gives CASLRVLGGELFF.

The genes are TRBV30 and TRBJ2-7; D possibly uses TRBD1 or TRBD2 (6 bases each). Trimming removed 5 bases at V and 4 bases at J, with 15 bases between. This CDR3 contains 13 residues. Germline assignment: CDR1 GTSNPN and CDR2 SVGIG (reference sequence). The CDR3 DNA reads TGTGCCTGGTCGGAGGGGGTCGGTTACGAGCAGTACTTC. This encodes CAWSEGVGYEQYF.

This clonotype was recorded at least ten times. The V gene is TRBV10-3, the J gene TRBJ1-2, with TRBD1 identical over 10 bases. CDR1 and CDR2 (germline): ENHRY, SYGVKD. The J segment lost 1 base and the V segment lost 11 bases, leaving 7 bases of the junction unmatched. This CDR3 region has 14 residues. The CDR3 nucleotides are TGTGCCGTCCGGGACAGGGGTATTAACTATGGCTACACCTTC. This translates into CAVRDRGINYGYTF.

This clonotype showed up just a few times. The chain carries TRBV5-1 and TRBJ1-6; possible D gene TRBD1, 5 bases. Germline-derived CDR1 and CDR2 are SGHRS and YFSETQ. V was cut by 4 bases and J by 11 bases, with 22 bases left in between. There are 16 residues in the CDR3. The CDR3 protein is CASSDGGSRAIAPLHF. CDR3 nucleotides: TGCGCCAGCAGCGATGGAGGGAGCAGGGCCATCGCACCCCTCCACTTT.

This clonotype was seen only a few times. The chain combines TRBV6-9 with TRBJ1-5; D gene unclear. The CDR3 is 15 amino acids. Germline V gene lookup returns CDR1 MNHGY and CDR2 SVAAGI. V shed 2 bases and J shed 7 bases, with 15 bases lying between them. In DNA form, the CDR3 reads TGTGCCAGCAGTTATCCTGTAGCCGATGTCCAGCCCCAGCATTTT. Its protein product is CASSYPVADVQPQHF.

This clonotype occurred many times. This chain links TRBV6-1 with TRBJ1-2, with D unclear. The ends were cut back, 6 bases at V and 4 bases at J, with 27 bases in the middle. Germline CDR1 is MNHNS and CDR2 is SASEGT. The CDR3 sequence is 18 residues long. CDR3 region: CASSLDGAPQDRVYGYTF. The CDR3 DNA follows: TGTGCCAGCAGCTTGGACGGTGCACCTCAGGATCGGGTCTATGGCTACACCTTC.

CDR3 residues: CSAIPPNTEAFF. The CDR3 DNA sequence: TGCAGTGCTATCCCGCCGAACACTGAAGCTTTCTTT. The chain is built from TRBV20-1 and TRBJ1-1; D remains ambiguous. Germline lookup yields CDR1 DFQATT and CDR2 SNEGSKA (reference sequence). CDR3 length: 12 residues. Trimming pared 4 bases from V and 1 base from J, leaving 7 bases between.

This clonotype was recorded many times. This chain connects TRBV11-2 to TRBJ1-1; the D is unclear. The CDR3 has 15 amino acids. The ends were cut back, 2 bases at V and 3 bases at J, with 13 bases in the middle. Germline V gives CDR1 SGHAT, CDR2 FQNNGV. CDR3 DNA: TGTGCCAGCAGCTTAACGGGTTTGGGGTACACTGAAGCTTTCTTT. Its translation: CASSLTGLGYTEAFF.

This clonotype came up many times. The chain uses TRBV28 and TRBJ2-7; D unclear. The CDR3 spans 13 residues. CDR1 and CDR2 (germline): MDHEN, SYDVKM. Trimming pared 2 bases from V and 6 bases from J, leaving 11 bases between. The CDR3 region is CASSLGGEGEQYF. As DNA, the CDR3 is TGTGCCAGCAGTTTAGGTGGGGAAGGCGAGCAGTACTTC. The full variable domain, rest sourced from reference TRBV28 and TRBJ2-7, is DVKVTQSSRYLVKRTGEKVFLECVQDMDHENMFWYRQDPGLGLRLIYFSYDVKMKEKGDIPEGYSVSREKKERFSLILESASTNQTSMYLCASSLGGEGEQYFGPGTRLTVT.

CDR3 DNA: TGTGCCAGCTCACCGACAGGGATAGATGGCTACACCTTC. This codes for CASSPTGIDGYTF. This chain uses TRBV18 with TRBJ1-2; 7 nucleotides agree with TRBD1. Germline assignment: CDR1 KGHSH and CDR2 LQKENI. Trimming removed 3 bases from V and 6 bases from J; junction bases left unmatched: 4. This CDR3 region has 13 residues.

CDR3 DNA: TGCAGTGCTTCGGGCGGGAGTTGGACCGGGGAGCTGTTTTTT. It is translated as CSASGGSWTGELFF. The chain couples TRBV20-1 to TRBJ2-2; 7 bases fit TRBD2. Germline trimming cut 5 bases from V and 5 bases from J; bases unmatched to any gene: 8. There are 14 residues in the CDR3. The germline CDR1 and CDR2 sequences are DFQATT and SNEGSKA (reference sequence).

Points on this clonotype: At one of its ends the junction is not consistent with the germline gene, which may arise from a read error. V gene TRBV11-2 combines with J gene TRBJ1-5; no clear D. Germline V gives CDR1 SGHAT, CDR2 FQNNGV. This CDR3 has 13 residues. CDR3 region: CAGSPGIDQPQHF. The CDR3 DNA sequence: TGTGCCGGCAGCCCCGGTATCGATCAGCCCCAGCATTTT. The variable domain in full, with the rest retrieved from reference TRBV11-2 and TRBJ1-5, is EAGVAQSPRYKIIEKRQSVAFWCNPISGHATLYWYQQILGQGPKLLIQFQNNGVVDDSQLPKDRFSAERLKGVDSTLKIQPAKLEDSAVYLCAGSPGIDQPQHFGDGTRLSIL.

This clonotype was seen ten or more times. The V gene is TRBV3-1, the J gene TRBJ2-2; D is uncertain. Germline CDR1 is LGHDT and CDR2 is YNNKEL (reference sequence). Trimming cost V 3 bases and J 1 base, with 0 bases left between them. This CDR3 is 12 amino acids long. CDR3 nucleotides: TGTGCCAGCAGCCAGAACACCGGGGAGCTGTTTTTT. Residues: CASSQNTGELFF. The whole variable domain, remainder taken from reference TRBV3-1 and TRBJ2-2, is DTAVSQTPKYLVTQMGNDKSIKCEQNLGHDTMYWYKQDSKKFLKIMFSYNNKELIINETVPNRFSPKSPDKAHLNLHINSLELGDSAVYFCASSQNTGELFFGEGSRLTVL.

This clonotype was seen many times. The rearrangement uses TRBV6-1 and TRBJ2-7, with 12 bases lining up with TRBD2. The germline V gene encodes CDR1 MNHNS and CDR2 SASEGT. The CDR3 runs 13 residues. J gave up 6 bases and V 5 bases, and 2 bases lay outside the gene matches. CDR3 nucleotides: TGTGCCAGCAGTCGGACTAGCGGGGCCGAGCAGTACTTC. Translated, it gives CASSRTSGAEQYF.

This clonotype was found many times. This chain connects TRBV29-1 to TRBJ2-5; D is perhaps TRBD1 (6 bases). The germline V gene encodes CDR1 SQVTM and CDR2 ANQGSEA. Trimming removed 2 bases from V and 1 base from J, with 8 bases in between. The CDR3 has 13 residues. CDR3 DNA: TGCAGCGTTGAATGGGACACCCAAGAGACCCAGTACTTC. It codes for CSVEWDTQETQYF.

This clonotype was seen only a few times. The chain carries TRBV6-1 and TRBJ1-6, with D possibly TRBD1 on 5 matching bases. Between the trimmed V and J ends, which lost 7 bases and 10 bases, there was a span of 17 bases. This CDR3 has 14 residues. The germline V gene encodes CDR1 MNHNS and CDR2 SASEGT. As DNA, the CDR3 is TGTGCCAGCAATAGGGAGGGACCATCATCACCCCTCCACTTT. It codes for CASNREGPSSPLHF.

V and J are TRBV28 and TRBJ1-5, with D perhaps matching TRBD1 (5 bases). The CDR3 has 14 residues. Trimming stripped 1 base from V and 4 bases from J, with 8 bases between. Germline V gene lookup returns CDR1 MDHEN and CDR2 SYDVKM. CDR3 coding DNA: TGTGCCAGCAGTTTATCAGGGTGGAATCAGCCCCAGCATTTT. The encoded protein is CASSLSGWNQPQHF.